Below, 14 T cell receptor beta chains from the same sample are listed, as sequenced in a study of cytomegalovirus exposure and HLA in healthy donors. The PCR had 60 Vbeta and 13 Jbeta primers. Data came from immunoSEQ multiplex PCR; TCRdb stores just in-frame clones and leaves some out. The sample shows about 160,000 clones, about 72% of them seen only once. Sequenced material: PBMCs. These receptors were collected from a man aged 25 to 40 in good health and CMV-seropositive.

The chain carries TRBV5-1 and TRBJ2-1; 8 bases agree with TRBD2. The J segment lost 7 bases and the V segment lost 5 bases, leaving 8 bases of the junction unmatched. The CDR3 consists of 14 residues. The germline V gene has CDR1 SGHRS and CDR2 YFSETQ. The CDR3 sequence: CASRDAGGGNEQFF. The CDR3 nucleotides are TGCGCCAGCAGGGATGCGGGCGGGGGGAATGAGCAGTTCTTC.

Comments on this clone: Within the sample, other DNA sequences also encode this same CDR3. The chain combines TRBV28 with TRBJ1-2; D remains ambiguous. The germline gives CDR1 MDHEN, CDR2 SYDVKM. V was trimmed by 3 bases and J by 5 bases, leaving 7 bases between them. This CDR3 spans 12 amino acids. The CDR3 sequence is CASSFRGYGYTF. The DNA of the CDR3 is TGTGCCAGCAGTTTTCGCGGGTATGGCTACACCTTC.

This chain links TRBV5-1 with TRBJ1-2; D unclear. This CDR3 is 15 amino acids long. Trimming took 8 bases from V and 7 from J, leaving 24 bases between them. From germline, CDR1 is SGHRS and CDR2 YFSETQ. CDR3 amino acids: CASRIAVADRGGYTF. The DNA for the CDR3 is TGCGCCAGTCGAATAGCCGTAGCGGATCGCGGTGGCTACACCTTC.

This clone has more than one count but fewer than ten. The chain recombines TRBV30 with TRBJ2-7, with D tentatively TRBD2 (6 bases). CDR1 and CDR2 (germline): GTSNPN, SVGIG (reference sequence). The length of the CDR3 is 14 residues. The V gene lost 4 bases and the J gene lost 6 bases, with 19 bases spanning the gap. CDR3 amino acids: CAWTWDPFGGEQYF. The CDR3 DNA reads TGTGCCTGGACTTGGGACCCTTTCGGGGGCGAGCAGTACTTC.

The chain recombines TRBV2 with TRBJ2-7; 7 positions agree with TRBD1. The ends lost 2 bases at V and 2 bases at J; junction bases unmatched: 0. Germline CDR1 and CDR2: SNHLY and FYNNEI. The CDR3 contains 13 residues. This chain's CDR3 is CASSERGPYEQYF. The CDR3 region has the DNA TGTGCCAGCAGTGAAAGGGGGCCCTACGAGCAGTACTTC. Supplemented by reference TRBV2 and TRBJ2-7, the full variable domain reads EPEVTQTPSHQVTQMGQEVILRCVPISNHLYFYWYRQILGQKVEFLVSFYNNEISEKSEIFDDQFSVERPDGSNFTLKIRSTKLEDSAMYFCASSERGPYEQYFGPGTRLTVT.

The chain has TRBV28 and TRBJ2-5; D is unclear. Germline V lookup: CDR1 MDHEN, CDR2 SYDVKM. Between the trimmed V and J ends, which lost 6 bases and 5 bases, there was a span of 19 bases. The CDR3 extends over 15 amino acids. Written as DNA, the CDR3 is TGTGCCAGCAGCCCTGGTCTAAGAAGCGAGGAGACCCAGTACTTC. Translated: CASSPGLRSEETQYF.

CDR3 region: CATPRDRGLETQYF. CDR3 in DNA: TGTGCCACCCCCAGGGACAGGGGGTTGGAGACCCAGTACTTC. This chain joins TRBV6-1 and TRBJ2-5, with 11 bases fitting TRBD1. Trimming took 10 bases from V and 5 from J; bases not matched to a gene: 9. This CDR3 comprises 14 residues. Germline assignment: CDR1 MNHNS and CDR2 SASEGT.

The rearrangement uses TRBV7-2 and TRBJ1-2, with 11 bases matching TRBD1. Germline-derived CDR1 and CDR2 are SGHTA and FQGNSA. The CDR3 totals 17 residues. J gave up 2 bases and V 5 bases, and 10 bases lay outside the gene matches. DNA for the CDR3: TGTGCCAGCAGCCCGAGCTGGGACAGGGGGAGGAACTATGGCTACACCTTC. Protein product: CASSPSWDRGRNYGYTF.

The chain recombines TRBV18 with TRBJ1-5, with TRBD1 identical over 9 bases. Germline V gene data show CDR1 as KGHSH and CDR2 as LQKENI. V lost 4 bases, J lost 5 bases, and 6 bases stayed unmatched. The CDR3 consists of 15 residues. This CDR3 is CASSQTGGEDQPQHF. CDR3 in DNA: TGTGCCAGCTCACAAACAGGGGGCGAGGATCAGCCCCAGCATTTT.

The rearrangement links TRBV10-3 to TRBJ1-6; D gene uncertain. Trimming shortened V by 6 bases and J by 8 bases, and 17 bases separated the two germline ends. Germline V gene data show CDR1 as ENHRY and CDR2 as SYGVKD. This CDR3 spans 15 amino acids. The CDR3 loop reads CAIRSGSPSDSPLHF. Written as DNA, the CDR3 is TGTGCCATCAGGTCGGGATCCCCTTCTGATTCACCCCTCCACTTT.

The V call is TRBV7-8, the J call TRBJ1-5; no firm D call. This CDR3 spans 14 amino acids. The V end was cut by 0 bases, the J end by 4 bases, with 7 bases between. Germline V gene lookup returns CDR1 SGHVS and CDR2 FQNEAQ. The CDR3 region is CASSLAGGNQPQHF. For the CDR3, the DNA is TGTGCCAGCAGCTTAGCGGGAGGGAATCAGCCCCAGCATTTT. The full variable domain, its missing parts supplied by reference TRBV7-8 and TRBJ1-5, is GAGVSQSPRYKVAKRGQDVALRCDPISGHVSLFWYQQALGQGPEFLTYFQNEAQLDKSGLPSDRFFAERPEGSVSTLKIQRTQQEDSAVYLCASSLAGGNQPQHFGDGTRLSIL.

The V and J genes are TRBV2 and TRBJ2-5, with 11 bases fitting TRBD2. This CDR3 has 15 residues. Germline trimming cut 7 bases from V and 2 bases from J; bases unmatched to any gene: 6. Germline CDR1 is SNHLY and CDR2 is FYNNEI. The CDR3 is CASKATSGVQETQYF. CDR3 coding DNA: TGTGCCAGCAAGGCGACTAGCGGGGTACAAGAGACCCAGTACTTC. Full variable domain (missing parts from reference TRBV2 and TRBJ2-5): EPEVTQTPSHQVTQMGQEVILRCVPISNHLYFYWYRQILGQKVEFLVSFYNNEISEKSEIFDDQFSVERPDGSNFTLKIRSTKLEDSAMYFCASKATSGVQETQYFGPGTRLLVL.

The rearrangement joins TRBV7-8 to TRBJ1-4; 7 bases map to TRBD1. V lost 5 bases and J lost 7; bases outside the gene matches: 4. Germline V CDR1 and CDR2: SGHVS, FQNEAQ. CDR3 length: 13 residues. The CDR3 nucleotides are TGTGCCAGCAGCCGCGGGACAGTTGAAAAACTGTTTTTT. Translation gives CASSRGTVEKLFF.

The genes are TRBV28 and TRBJ1-1; no definite D call. This CDR3 contains 14 residues. Germline V gives CDR1 MDHEN, CDR2 SYDVKM. V shed 2 bases and J shed 0 bases, with 7 bases lying between them. The CDR3 loop is CASSLAQVNTEAFF. The CDR3 DNA sequence: TGTGCCAGCAGTTTAGCTCAGGTGAACACTGAAGCTTTCTTT.